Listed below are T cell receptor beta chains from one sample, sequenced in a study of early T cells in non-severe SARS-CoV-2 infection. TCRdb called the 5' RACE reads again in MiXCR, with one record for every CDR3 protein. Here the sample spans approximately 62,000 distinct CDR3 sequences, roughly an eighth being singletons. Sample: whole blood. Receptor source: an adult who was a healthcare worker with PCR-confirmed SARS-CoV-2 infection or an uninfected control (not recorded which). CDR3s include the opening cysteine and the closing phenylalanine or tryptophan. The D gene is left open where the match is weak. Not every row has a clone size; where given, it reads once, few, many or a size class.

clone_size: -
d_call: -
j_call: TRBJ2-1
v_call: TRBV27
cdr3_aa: CASSSGPDLLSEQFF
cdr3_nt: TGTGCCAGCAGTTCCGGTCCGGACCTATTAAGCGAGCAGTTCTTC

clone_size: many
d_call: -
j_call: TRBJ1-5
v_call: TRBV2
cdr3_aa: CASSDRTVNQPQHF
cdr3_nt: TGTGCCAGCAGTGACAGGACAGTAAATCAGCCCCAGCATTTT

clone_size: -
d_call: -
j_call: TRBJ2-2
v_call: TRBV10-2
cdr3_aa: CASSYGQNTGELFF
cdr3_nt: TGCGCCAGCAGTTATGGGCAGAACACCGGGGAGCTGTTTTTT

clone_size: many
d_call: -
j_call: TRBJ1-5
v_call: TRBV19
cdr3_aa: CASSILGNQPQHF
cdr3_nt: TGTGCCAGTAGTATTCTGGGCAATCAGCCCCAGCATTTT

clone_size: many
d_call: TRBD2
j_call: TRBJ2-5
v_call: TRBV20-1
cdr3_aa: CSARANSGRRETQYF
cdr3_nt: TGCAGTGCTAGAGCTAATAGCGGGAGGAGGGAGACCCAGTACTTC

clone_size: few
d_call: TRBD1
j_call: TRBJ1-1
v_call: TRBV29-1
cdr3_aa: CSVQTGWFDAFF
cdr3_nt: TGCAGCGTCCAGACAGGGTGGTTTGACGCTTTCTTT

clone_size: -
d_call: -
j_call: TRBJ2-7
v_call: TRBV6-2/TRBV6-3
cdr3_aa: CASGPWAYEQYF
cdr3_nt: TGTGCCAGCGGACCTTGGGCGTACGAGCAGTACTTC

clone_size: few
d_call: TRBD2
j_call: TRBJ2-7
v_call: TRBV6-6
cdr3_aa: CASSPNGGGPYEQYF
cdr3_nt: TGTGCCAGCAGTCCCAATGGCGGGGGACCCTACGAGCAGTACTTC

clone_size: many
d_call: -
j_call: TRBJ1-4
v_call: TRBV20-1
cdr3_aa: CSANRPQRGEKLFF
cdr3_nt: TGCAGTGCCAACCGCCCCCAACGGGGTGAAAAACTGTTTTTT

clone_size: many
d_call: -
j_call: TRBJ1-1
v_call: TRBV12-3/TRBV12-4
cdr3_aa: CASRPQDLNTEAFF
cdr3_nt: TGTGCCAGCAGACCCCAGGACTTGAACACTGAAGCTTTCTTT

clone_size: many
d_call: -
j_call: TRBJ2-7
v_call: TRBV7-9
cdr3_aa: CASTSAALYEQYF
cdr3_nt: TGTGCCAGCACCTCGGCGGCACTTTACGAGCAGTACTTC

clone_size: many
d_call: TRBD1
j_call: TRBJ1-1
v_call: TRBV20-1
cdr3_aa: CSAPPGGTTEAFF
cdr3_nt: TGCAGTGCCCCGCCAGGGGGAACCACTGAAGCTTTCTTT

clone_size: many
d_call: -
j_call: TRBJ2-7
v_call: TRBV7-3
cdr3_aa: CASSRGQIDEQYF
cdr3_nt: TGTGCCAGCAGCAGAGGGCAGATTGACGAGCAGTACTTC

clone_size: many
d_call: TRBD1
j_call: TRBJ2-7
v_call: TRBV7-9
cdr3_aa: CASSLEGAAEQYF
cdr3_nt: TGTGCCAGCAGCTTAGAGGGGGCGGCCGAGCAGTACTTC

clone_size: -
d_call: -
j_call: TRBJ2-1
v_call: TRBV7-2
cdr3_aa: CASSPRGSYNEQFF
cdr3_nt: TGTGCCAGCAGCCCCAGAGGCTCCTACAATGAGCAGTTCTTC

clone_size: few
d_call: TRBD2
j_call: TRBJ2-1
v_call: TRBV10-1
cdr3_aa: CASNRGGLADHNEQFF
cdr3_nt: TGCGCCAGCAACCGGGGTGGGCTAGCGGACCACAATGAGCAGTTCTTC

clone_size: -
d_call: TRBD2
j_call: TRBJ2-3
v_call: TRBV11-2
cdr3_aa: CASSPPSGSADTQYF
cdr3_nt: TGTGCCAGCAGCCCACCTAGCGGGAGCGCAGATACGCAGTATTTT

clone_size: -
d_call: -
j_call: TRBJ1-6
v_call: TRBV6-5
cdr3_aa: CASGQRYNSPLHF
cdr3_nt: TGTGCCAGTGGACAGCGCTATAATTCACCCCTCCACTTT

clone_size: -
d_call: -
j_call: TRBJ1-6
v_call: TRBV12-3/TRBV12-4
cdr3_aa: CASSTRVGSPLHF
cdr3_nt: TGTGCCAGCAGTACCCGTGTGGGTTCACCCCTCCACTTT

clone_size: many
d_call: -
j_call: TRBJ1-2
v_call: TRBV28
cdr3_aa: CASRPFGYGYTF
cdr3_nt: TGTGCCAGCAGACCGTTTGGCTATGGCTACACCTTC

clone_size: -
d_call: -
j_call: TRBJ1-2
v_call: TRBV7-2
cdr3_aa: CASSLGRSTGIGGYTF
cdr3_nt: TGTGCCAGCAGCTTAGGGCGGAGCACAGGAATAGGTGGCTACACCTTC

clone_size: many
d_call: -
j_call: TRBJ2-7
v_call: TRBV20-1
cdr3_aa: CSATIRTGEQYF
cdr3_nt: TGCAGTGCTACGATAAGGACGGGGGAGCAGTACTTC

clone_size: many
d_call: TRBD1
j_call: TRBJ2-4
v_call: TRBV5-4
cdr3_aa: CASSLPGQGAHIQYF
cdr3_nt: TGTGCCAGCAGCTTGCCTGGACAGGGGGCTCACATTCAGTACTTC

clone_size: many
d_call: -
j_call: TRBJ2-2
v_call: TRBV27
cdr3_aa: CASSPFLRDTGELFF
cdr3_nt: TGTGCCAGCAGTCCTTTTCTTAGGGACACCGGGGAGCTGTTTTTT

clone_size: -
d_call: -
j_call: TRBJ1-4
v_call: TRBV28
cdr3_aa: CASSGWGQGGKLFF
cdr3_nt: TGTGCCAGCAGCGGCTGGGGGCAGGGAGGAAAACTGTTTTTT

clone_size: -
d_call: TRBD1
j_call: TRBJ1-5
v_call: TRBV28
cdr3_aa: CASSGTGMHQPQHF
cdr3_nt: TGTGCCAGCAGTGGGACAGGGATGCATCAGCCCCAGCATTTT

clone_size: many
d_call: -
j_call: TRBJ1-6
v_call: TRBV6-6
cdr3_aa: CSRAPLHF
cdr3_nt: TGTTCCAGGGCACCCCTCCACTTT

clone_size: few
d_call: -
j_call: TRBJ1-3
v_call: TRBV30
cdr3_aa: CAWKKAGNTIYF
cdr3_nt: TGTGCCTGGAAGAAAGCTGGAAACACCATATATTTT

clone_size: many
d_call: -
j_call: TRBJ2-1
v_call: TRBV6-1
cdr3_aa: CASSRDSYNEQFF
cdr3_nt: TGTGCCAGCAGTCGGGACTCCTACAATGAGCAGTTCTTC

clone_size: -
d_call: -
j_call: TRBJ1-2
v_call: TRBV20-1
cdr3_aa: CSMAQLSPYGYTF
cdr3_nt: TGCAGTATGGCCCAACTTTCCCCCTATGGCTACACCTTC

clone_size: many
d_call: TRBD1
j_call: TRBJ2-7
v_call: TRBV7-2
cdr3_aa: CASTRTGRYEQYF
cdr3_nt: TGTGCCAGCACCCGGACAGGGAGATACGAGCAGTACTTC

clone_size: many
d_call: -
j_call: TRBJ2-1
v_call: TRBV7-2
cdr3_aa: CASSLTSSYNEQFF
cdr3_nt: TGTGCCAGCAGCTTGACTAGCTCCTACAATGAGCAGTTCTTC

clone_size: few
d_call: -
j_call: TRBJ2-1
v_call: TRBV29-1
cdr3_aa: CSGWAGNEQFF
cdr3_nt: TGCAGCGGCTGGGCTGGAAATGAGCAGTTCTTC

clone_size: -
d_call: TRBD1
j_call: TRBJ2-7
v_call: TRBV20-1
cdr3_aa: CSARTGTGVYEQYF
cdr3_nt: TGCAGTGCTAGGACGGGGACAGGCGTCTACGAGCAGTACTTC

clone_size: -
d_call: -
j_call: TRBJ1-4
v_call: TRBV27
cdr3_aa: CASSLYGNEKLFF
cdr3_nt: TGTGCCAGCAGTTTATATGGGAATGAAAAACTGTTTTTT

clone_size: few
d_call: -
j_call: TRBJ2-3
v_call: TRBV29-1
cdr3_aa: CSVRWDSSTDTQYF
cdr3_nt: TGCAGCGTTCGGTGGGACTCAAGCACAGATACGCAGTATTTT

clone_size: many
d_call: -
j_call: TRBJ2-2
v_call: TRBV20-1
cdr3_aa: CSAERSPLTNTGELFF
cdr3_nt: TGCAGTGCTGAGCGCAGCCCTCTCACGAACACCGGGGAGCTGTTTTTT

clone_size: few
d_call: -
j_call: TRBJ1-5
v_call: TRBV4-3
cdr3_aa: CASSQDRGQPQHF
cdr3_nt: TGCGCCAGCAGCCAAGATCGGGGTCAGCCCCAGCATTTT

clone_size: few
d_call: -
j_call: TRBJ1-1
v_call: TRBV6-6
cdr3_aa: CASSLDAKNTEAFF
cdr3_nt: TGTGCCAGCAGTTTAGACGCTAAGAACACTGAAGCTTTCTTT

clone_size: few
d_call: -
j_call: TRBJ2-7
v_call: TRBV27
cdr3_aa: CASSPLKRHSIPTYEQYF
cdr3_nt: TGTGCCAGCAGTCCCCTCAAACGCCACTCGATCCCAACCTACGAGCAGTACTTC

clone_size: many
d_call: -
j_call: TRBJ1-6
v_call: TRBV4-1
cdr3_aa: CASSQAREKNSPLHF
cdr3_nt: TGCGCCAGCAGCCAAGCCAGGGAAAAGAATTCACCCCTCCACTTT

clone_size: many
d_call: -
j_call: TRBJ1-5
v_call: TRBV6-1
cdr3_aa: CASSQYQPQHF
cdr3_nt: TGTGCCAGCAGTCAATATCAGCCCCAGCATTTT

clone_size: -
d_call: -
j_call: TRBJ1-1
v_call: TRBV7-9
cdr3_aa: CASSSQVRGANEAFF
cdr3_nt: TGTGCCAGCAGCTCCCAAGTTCGGGGGGCAAATGAAGCTTTCTTT

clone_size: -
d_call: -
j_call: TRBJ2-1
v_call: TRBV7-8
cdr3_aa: CASSSRTGRQFF
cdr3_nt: TGTGCCAGCAGCTCCCGGACGGGGAGGCAGTTCTTC

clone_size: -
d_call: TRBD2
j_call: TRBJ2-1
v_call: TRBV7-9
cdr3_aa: CASRREGHDEQFF
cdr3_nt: TGTGCCAGCCGTCGGGAGGGCCACGATGAGCAGTTCTTC

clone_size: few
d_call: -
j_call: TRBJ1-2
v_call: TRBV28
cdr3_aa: CASSLDGYGYTF
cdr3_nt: TGTGCCAGCAGTTTAGACGGCTATGGCTACACCTTC

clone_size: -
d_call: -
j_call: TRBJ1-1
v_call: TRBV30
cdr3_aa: CAWTPDRNTEAFF
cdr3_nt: TGTGCCTGGACCCCCGACCGTAACACTGAAGCTTTCTTT

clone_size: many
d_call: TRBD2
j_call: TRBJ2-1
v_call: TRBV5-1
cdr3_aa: CASSYPGLADNEQFF
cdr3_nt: TGCGCCAGCAGCTATCCGGGACTAGCGGACAATGAGCAGTTCTTC

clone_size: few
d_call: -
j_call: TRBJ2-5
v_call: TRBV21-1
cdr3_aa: CASNQTGLQETQYF
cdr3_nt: TGTGCCAGCAACCAAACGGGACTTCAAGAGACCCAGTACTTC

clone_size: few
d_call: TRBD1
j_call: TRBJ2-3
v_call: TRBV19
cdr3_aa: CASRTGDITDTQYF
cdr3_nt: TGTGCCAGCAGGACAGGGGACATCACAGATACGCAGTATTTT